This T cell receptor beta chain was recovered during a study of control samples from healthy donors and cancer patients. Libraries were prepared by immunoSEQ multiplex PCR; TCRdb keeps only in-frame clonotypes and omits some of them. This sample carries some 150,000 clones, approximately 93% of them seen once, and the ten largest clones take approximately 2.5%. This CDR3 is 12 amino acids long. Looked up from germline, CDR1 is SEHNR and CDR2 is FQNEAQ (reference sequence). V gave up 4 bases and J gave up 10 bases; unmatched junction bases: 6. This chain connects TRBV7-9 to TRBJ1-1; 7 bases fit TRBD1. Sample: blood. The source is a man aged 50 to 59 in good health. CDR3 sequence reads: CASSSGNRGAFF. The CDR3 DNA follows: TGTGCCAGCAGCTCAGGGAACAGGGGAGCTTTCTTT.